This TCR beta chain is drawn from a study of blood T cell repertoires in COVID-19. Across the whole study: The analysed material was cDNA or gDNA that came from T cells, B-cell-depleted T cells, or PBMCs.

Patients in Seattle were enrolled during active infection, then followed longitudinally. Sequencing used immunoSEQ multiplex PCR; TCRdb keeps in-frame clones, though not all of them. The sample lists about 220,000 clones; 75% to 85% were seen once. Germline V CDR1 and CDR2: MDHEN, SYDVKM. CDR3 length: 15 residues. V lost 2 bases and J lost 7; bases outside the gene matches: 8. The sequenced sample was peripheral blood. The origin of this receptor is a woman between 65 and 79 years old with COVID-19, enrolled during active disease. V and J are TRBV28 and TRBJ1-2; 9 positions match TRBD1. CDR3 DNA: TGTGCCAGCAGTTTAGGCGGGACAGGGAATCGTGGCTACACCTTC. Protein product: CASSLGGTGNRGYTF.